These T cell receptor beta chains were read from a single sample in a study of blood T cells in healthy people across ages. MiXCR, applied by TCRdb to the 5' RACE reads, yields one record per CDR3 protein. The table has more than 500,000 distinct CDR3 sequences, approximately 25% seen once. The source material was blood. The receptor source for this set is an older woman in good health. CDR3s include the opening cysteine and the closing phenylalanine or tryptophan. Each record gives: V gene, clone size, D gene, J gene, CDR3 DNA, CDR3 protein. A D gene is named only where the DNA matches it firmly. Some rows mark clone size as missing; the rest say once, few, many or name a class of expanded clone.

v_gene: TRBV12-3/TRBV12-4
abundance: .
d_gene: .
j_gene: TRBJ1-1
CDR3nt: TGTGCCAGCAGTTTATTCGGTGGGACTGAAGCTTTCTTT
CDR3aa: CASSLFGGTEAFF

v_gene: TRBV20-1
abundance: .
d_gene: .
j_gene: TRBJ2-7
CDR3nt: TGCAGTGCTATCCGGACCGAATCCAGCTACGAGCAGTACTTC
CDR3aa: CSAIRTESSYEQYF

v_gene: TRBV29-1
abundance: .
d_gene: .
j_gene: TRBJ2-7
CDR3nt: TGCAGCGTTGTTGCCTACGAGCAGTACTTC
CDR3aa: CSVVAYEQYF

v_gene: TRBV27
abundance: few
d_gene: TRBD1
j_gene: TRBJ1-4
CDR3nt: TGTGCCAGCAGTTTCTACAGGGGGGCTAATGAAAAACTGTTTTTT
CDR3aa: CASSFYRGANEKLFF

v_gene: TRBV5-1
abundance: few
d_gene: TRBD2
j_gene: TRBJ2-3
CDR3nt: TGCGCCAGCAGCTTTGGACGTAGACTAGCGGGGGGAGGAGAAAAAGATACGCAGTATTTT
CDR3aa: CASSFGRRLAGGGEKDTQYF

v_gene: TRBV5-1
abundance: few
d_gene: .
j_gene: TRBJ2-7
CDR3nt: TGCGCCAGCAGTTCCGGACAGAGCACCTACGAGCAGTACTTC
CDR3aa: CASSSGQSTYEQYF

v_gene: TRBV27
abundance: .
d_gene: .
j_gene: TRBJ1-4
CDR3nt: TGTGCCAGCAGTTCGGGGGGGGCAGGGAATGAAAAACTGTTTTTT
CDR3aa: CASSSGGAGNEKLFF

v_gene: TRBV9
abundance: .
d_gene: TRBD2
j_gene: TRBJ2-5
CDR3nt: TGTGCCAGCAGCGTAAGTGGGACTAGCGGGAAAGAGACCCAGTACTTC
CDR3aa: CASSVSGTSGKETQYF

v_gene: TRBV12-3/TRBV12-4
abundance: few
d_gene: TRBD2
j_gene: TRBJ2-1
CDR3nt: TGTGCCAGCAGTTCTATCGGGGGGGGTGGCAATGAGCAGTTCTTC
CDR3aa: CASSSIGGGGNEQFF

v_gene: TRBV12-3/TRBV12-4
abundance: few
d_gene: TRBD2
j_gene: TRBJ2-5
CDR3nt: TGTGCCAGCACCCGTAGCGGGGGCTCACCGACCCAGTACTTC
CDR3aa: CASTRSGGSPTQYF

v_gene: TRBV2
abundance: .
d_gene: .
j_gene: TRBJ2-1
CDR3nt: TGTGCCAGCAGTGTTCCGACTAAGTACAATGAGCAGTTCTTC
CDR3aa: CASSVPTKYNEQFF

v_gene: TRBV25-1
abundance: few
d_gene: TRBD1
j_gene: TRBJ2-5
CDR3nt: TGTGCCAGCAGTCATCCTACAGGGGTAGAGACCCAGTACTTC
CDR3aa: CASSHPTGVETQYF

v_gene: TRBV7-3
abundance: .
d_gene: TRBD2
j_gene: TRBJ2-5
CDR3nt: TGTGCCAGCAGCCCTTCTAGCGGGGGGAATCAAGAGACCCAGTACTTC
CDR3aa: CASSPSSGGNQETQYF

v_gene: TRBV5-1
abundance: many
d_gene: .
j_gene: TRBJ1-1
CDR3nt: TGCGCCAGCAGCTATGACCTGAACACTGAAGCTTTCTTT
CDR3aa: CASSYDLNTEAFF

v_gene: TRBV5-1
abundance: few
d_gene: .
j_gene: TRBJ2-4
CDR3nt: TGCGCCAGCAGCTTTGGGGAAAAACTAGCCAAAAACATTCAGTACTTC
CDR3aa: CASSFGEKLAKNIQYF

v_gene: TRBV7-3
abundance: .
d_gene: TRBD1
j_gene: TRBJ1-1
CDR3nt: TGTGCCAGCAGCCAAGCAGGGGGCATCGTTGAAGCTTTCTTT
CDR3aa: CASSQAGGIVEAFF

v_gene: TRBV4-2
abundance: .
d_gene: .
j_gene: TRBJ2-7
CDR3nt: TGTGCCAGCAGCCAAGTAGCCACGAGCTCCTACGAGCAGTACTTC
CDR3aa: CASSQVATSSYEQYF

v_gene: TRBV29-1
abundance: once
d_gene: .
j_gene: TRBJ1-2
CDR3nt: TGCAGCTATTACCGGGACTGGGATGGCTACACCTTC
CDR3aa: CSYYRDWDGYTF

v_gene: TRBV11-1
abundance: few
d_gene: TRBD1
j_gene: TRBJ1-1
CDR3nt: TGTGCCAGCAGCTTAGTGTGGACAGGGAAGGCGACTGAAGCTTTCTTT
CDR3aa: CASSLVWTGKATEAFF

v_gene: TRBV24-1
abundance: few
d_gene: TRBD1
j_gene: TRBJ2-6
CDR3nt: TGTGCCACCAGCAGGGGGCCAGAGATAAGCTCTGGGGCCAACGTCCTGACTTTC
CDR3aa: CATSRGPEISSGANVLTF

v_gene: TRBV29-1
abundance: .
d_gene: TRBD1
j_gene: TRBJ1-1
CDR3nt: TGCAGCGCGGACAGGGGTAGGAACACTGAAGCTTTCTTT
CDR3aa: CSADRGRNTEAFF

v_gene: TRBV7-3
abundance: .
d_gene: .
j_gene: TRBJ2-7
CDR3nt: TGTGCCAGCAGCTTGACCGGGGTAAAATTCTCCGAGCAGTACTTC
CDR3aa: CASSLTGVKFSEQYF

v_gene: TRBV5-6
abundance: few
d_gene: .
j_gene: TRBJ2-5
CDR3nt: TGTGCCAGCACAAGAGGGGAGCTCCAAGAGACCCAGTACTTC
CDR3aa: CASTRGELQETQYF

v_gene: TRBV19
abundance: .
d_gene: TRBD1
j_gene: TRBJ1-2
CDR3nt: TGTGCCAGTAGGGACAGGCAACCCTATGGCTACACCTTC
CDR3aa: CASRDRQPYGYTF

v_gene: TRBV6-2/TRBV6-3
abundance: few
d_gene: .
j_gene: TRBJ2-2
CDR3nt: TGTGCCAGCACCGTCAGGGAAATCACCGGGGAGCTGTTTTTT
CDR3aa: CASTVREITGELFF

v_gene: TRBV20-1
abundance: few
d_gene: .
j_gene: TRBJ2-1
CDR3nt: TGCAGTGCTCGGAAGGGAGGCGAGCAGTTCTTC
CDR3aa: CSARKGGEQFF

v_gene: TRBV3-1
abundance: few
d_gene: .
j_gene: TRBJ2-7
CDR3nt: TGTGCCAGCAACGGGGGCGGCGAGCAGTACTTC
CDR3aa: CASNGGGEQYF

v_gene: TRBV20-1
abundance: few
d_gene: .
j_gene: TRBJ2-5
CDR3nt: TGCAGTGCAAGGACTTTGGGCGAAAGGCCCCAGTACTTC
CDR3aa: CSARTLGERPQYF

v_gene: TRBV27
abundance: .
d_gene: TRBD1
j_gene: TRBJ2-6
CDR3nt: TGTGCCAGCAGCATCCGTAAGCCGGGACAGGGAACCAACGTCCTGACTTTC
CDR3aa: CASSIRKPGQGTNVLTF

v_gene: TRBV7-2
abundance: .
d_gene: TRBD1
j_gene: TRBJ1-1
CDR3nt: TGTGCCAGCAGCCCAACACAGGGGATGAACACTGAAGCTTTCTTT
CDR3aa: CASSPTQGMNTEAFF